This T cell receptor (beta chain) originates from a study of response to subunit inactivated influenza vaccine. Overall study results and limits: Each seasonal influenza vaccination, the authors suggested, recruits few new T cells.

TCRdb re-derived calls from the RT-PCR reads in MiXCR, one entry per CDR3 protein. The table lists fewer than 650,000 distinct CDR3 sequences, 13% of them singletons, with about 12% in the top ten. The ends were cut back, 4 bases at V and 5 bases at J, with 9 bases in the middle. The CDR3 spans 13 residues. Germline V lookup: CDR1 SEHNR, CDR2 FQNEAQ (reference sequence). In the case of this clonotype: Its matching antigen is unknown.

The rearrangement links TRBV7-9 to TRBJ2-1; D not resolved. The sequences come from PBMCs from blood, collected about 40 days after vaccination. The source of this sequence is a man aged 50-59 years who received an inactivated influenza vaccine. CDR3 coding DNA: TGTGCCAGCAGCTCCCCGGACGACAATGAGCAGTTCTTC. It translates to CASSSPDDNEQFF.